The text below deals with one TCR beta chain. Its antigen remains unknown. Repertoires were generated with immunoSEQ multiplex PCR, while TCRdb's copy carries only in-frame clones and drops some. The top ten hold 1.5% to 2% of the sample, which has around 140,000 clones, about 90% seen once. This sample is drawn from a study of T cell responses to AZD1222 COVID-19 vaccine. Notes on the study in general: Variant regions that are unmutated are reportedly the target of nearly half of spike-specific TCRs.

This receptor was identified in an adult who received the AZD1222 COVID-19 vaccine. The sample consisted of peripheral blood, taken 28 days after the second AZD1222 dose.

The CDR3 protein is CSVVIPGGANTGELFF. The CDR3 bases are TGCAGCGTTGTTATCCCGGGGGGCGCGAACACCGGGGAGCTGTTTTTT. V usage is TRBV29-1 and J usage is TRBJ2-2, with D tentatively TRBD2 (7 bases). V lost 4 bases and J lost 0, with 15 bases in between. This CDR3 is built from 16 residues. Germline values: CDR1 SQVTM, CDR2 ANQGSEA.